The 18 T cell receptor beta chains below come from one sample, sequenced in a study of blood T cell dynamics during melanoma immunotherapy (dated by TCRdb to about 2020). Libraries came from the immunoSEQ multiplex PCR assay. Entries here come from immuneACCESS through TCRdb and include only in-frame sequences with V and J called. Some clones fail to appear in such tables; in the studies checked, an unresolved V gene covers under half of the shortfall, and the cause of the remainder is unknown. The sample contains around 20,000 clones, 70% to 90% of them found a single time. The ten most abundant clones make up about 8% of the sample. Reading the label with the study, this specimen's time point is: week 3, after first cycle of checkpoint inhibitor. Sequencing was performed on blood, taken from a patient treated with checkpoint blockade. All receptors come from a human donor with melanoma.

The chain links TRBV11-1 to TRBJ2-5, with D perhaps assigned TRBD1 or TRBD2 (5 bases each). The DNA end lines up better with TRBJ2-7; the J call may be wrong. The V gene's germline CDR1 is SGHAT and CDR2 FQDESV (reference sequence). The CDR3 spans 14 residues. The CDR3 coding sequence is TGTGCCAGCAGCTTAGCGGGGCTAGCTGGCGAGCAGTACTTC. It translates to CASSLAGLAGEQYF.

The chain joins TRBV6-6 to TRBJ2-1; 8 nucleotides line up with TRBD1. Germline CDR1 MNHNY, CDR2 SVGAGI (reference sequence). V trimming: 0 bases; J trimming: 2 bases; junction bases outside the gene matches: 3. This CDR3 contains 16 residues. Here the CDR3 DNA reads TGTGCCAGCAGTTACTCGAAACAGGGGGCCTACAATGAGCAGTTCTTC. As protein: CASSYSKQGAYNEQFF.

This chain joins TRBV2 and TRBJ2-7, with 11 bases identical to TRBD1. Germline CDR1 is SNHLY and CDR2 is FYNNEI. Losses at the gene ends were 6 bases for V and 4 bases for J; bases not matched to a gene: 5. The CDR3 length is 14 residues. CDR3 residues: CASRPGDRGYEQYF. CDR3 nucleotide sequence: TGTGCCAGCAGGCCCGGGGACAGGGGGTACGAGCAGTACTTC.

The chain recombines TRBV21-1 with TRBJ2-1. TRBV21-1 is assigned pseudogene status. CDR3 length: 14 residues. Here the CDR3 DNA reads TGTGCCAGTCAAAGTCCCCTTGGCGACAATGAGCAGTTCTTC. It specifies CASQSPLGDNEQFF.

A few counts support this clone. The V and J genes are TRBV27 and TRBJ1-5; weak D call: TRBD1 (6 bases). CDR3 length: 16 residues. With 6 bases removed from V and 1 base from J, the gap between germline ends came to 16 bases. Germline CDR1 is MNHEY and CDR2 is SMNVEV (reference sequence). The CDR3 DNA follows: TGTGCCAGCAGGAGCCTGACAGGACTGAGCAATCAGCCCCAGCATTTT. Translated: CASRSLTGLSNQPQHF.

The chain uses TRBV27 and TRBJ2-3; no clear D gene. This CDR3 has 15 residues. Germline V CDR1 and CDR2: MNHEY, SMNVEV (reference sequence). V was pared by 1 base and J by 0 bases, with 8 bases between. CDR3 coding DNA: TGTGCCAGCAGTTTATTCGCGGAAAGCACAGATACGCAGTATTTT. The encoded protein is CASSLFAESTDTQYF.

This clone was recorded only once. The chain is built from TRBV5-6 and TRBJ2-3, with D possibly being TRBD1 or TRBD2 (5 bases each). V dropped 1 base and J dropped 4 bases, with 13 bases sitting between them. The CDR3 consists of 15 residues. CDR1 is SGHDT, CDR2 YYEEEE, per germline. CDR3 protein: CASSLWGRRSDTQYF. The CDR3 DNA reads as TGTGCCAGCAGCTTGTGGGGGAGAAGGTCAGATACGCAGTATTTT.

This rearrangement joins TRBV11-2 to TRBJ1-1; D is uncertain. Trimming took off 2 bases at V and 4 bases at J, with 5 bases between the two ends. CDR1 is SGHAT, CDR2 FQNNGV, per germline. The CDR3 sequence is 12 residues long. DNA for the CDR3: TGTGCCAGCAGCTTAACGAGCACTGAAGCTTTCTTT. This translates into CASSLTSTEAFF.

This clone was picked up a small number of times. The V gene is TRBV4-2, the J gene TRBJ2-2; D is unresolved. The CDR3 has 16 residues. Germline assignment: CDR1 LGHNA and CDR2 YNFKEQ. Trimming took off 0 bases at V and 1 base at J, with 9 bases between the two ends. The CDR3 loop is CASSQDKNRNTGELFF. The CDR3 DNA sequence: TGTGCCAGCAGCCAAGATAAAAACAGGAACACCGGGGAGCTGTTTTTT.

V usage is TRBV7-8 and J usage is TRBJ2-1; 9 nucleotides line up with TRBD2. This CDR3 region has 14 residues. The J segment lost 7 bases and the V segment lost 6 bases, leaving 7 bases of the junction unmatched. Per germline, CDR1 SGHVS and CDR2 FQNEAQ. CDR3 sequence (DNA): TGTGCCAGCAGGTTCGCGGGAGGGCCAAATGAGCAGTTCTTC. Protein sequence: CASRFAGGPNEQFF.

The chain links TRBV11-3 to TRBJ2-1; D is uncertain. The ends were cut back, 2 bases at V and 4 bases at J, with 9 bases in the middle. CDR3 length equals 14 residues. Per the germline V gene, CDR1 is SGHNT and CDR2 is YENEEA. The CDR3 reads CASSLRNSYNEQFF. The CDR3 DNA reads TGTGCCAGCAGCTTAAGAAATTCATACAATGAGCAGTTCTTC.

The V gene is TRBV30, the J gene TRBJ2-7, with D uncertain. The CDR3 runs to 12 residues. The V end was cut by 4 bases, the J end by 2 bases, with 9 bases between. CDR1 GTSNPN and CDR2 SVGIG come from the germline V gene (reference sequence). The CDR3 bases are TGTGCCTGGACGGGCGTCCCCTACGAGCAGTACTTC. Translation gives CAWTGVPYEQYF.

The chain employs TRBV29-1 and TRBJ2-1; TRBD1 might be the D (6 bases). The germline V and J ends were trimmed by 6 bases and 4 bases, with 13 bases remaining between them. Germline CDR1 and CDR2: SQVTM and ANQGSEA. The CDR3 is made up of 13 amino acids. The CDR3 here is CSVRSTGYNEQFF. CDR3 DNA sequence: TGCAGCGTCCGTTCCACAGGGTACAATGAGCAGTTCTTC.

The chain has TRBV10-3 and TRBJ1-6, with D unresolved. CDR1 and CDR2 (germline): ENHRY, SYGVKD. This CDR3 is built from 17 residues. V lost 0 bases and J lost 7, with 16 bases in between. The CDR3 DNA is TGTGCCATCAGTGAGTCGATCTCACGCTGGGGAAATTCACCCCTCCACTTT. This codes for CAISESISRWGNSPLHF.

The CDR3 nucleotides are TGTGCCAGCAGTTCCGGGACAGGGTTTATCGAGCAGTACTTC. Protein sequence: CASSSGTGFIEQYF. The V call is TRBV27, the J call TRBJ2-7; 9 nucleotides line up with TRBD1. The CDR3 extends over 14 amino acids. The junction had 7 bases not matched to a gene; V was cut back by 4 bases and J by 6 bases. Per the germline V gene, CDR1 is MNHEY and CDR2 is SMNVEV (reference sequence).

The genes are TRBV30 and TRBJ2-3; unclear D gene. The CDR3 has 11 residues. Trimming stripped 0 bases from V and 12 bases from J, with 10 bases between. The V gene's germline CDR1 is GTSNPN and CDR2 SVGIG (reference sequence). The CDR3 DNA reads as TGTGCCTGGAGTGTAAGAATAAACCAGTATTTT. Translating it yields CAWSVRINQYF. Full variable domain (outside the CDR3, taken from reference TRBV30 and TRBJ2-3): SQTIHQWPATLVQPVGSPLSLECTVEGTSNPNLYWYRQAAGRGLQLLFYSVGIGQISSEVPQNLSASRPQDRQFILSSKKLLLSDSGFYLCAWSVRINQYFGPGTRLTVL.

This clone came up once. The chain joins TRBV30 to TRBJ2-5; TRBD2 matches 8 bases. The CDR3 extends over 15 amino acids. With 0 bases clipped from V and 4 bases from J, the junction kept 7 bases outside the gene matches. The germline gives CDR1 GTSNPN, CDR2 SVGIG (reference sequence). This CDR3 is CAWSVPGGGRETQYF. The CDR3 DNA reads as TGTGCCTGGAGTGTACCGGGGGGGGGAAGAGAGACCCAGTACTTC.

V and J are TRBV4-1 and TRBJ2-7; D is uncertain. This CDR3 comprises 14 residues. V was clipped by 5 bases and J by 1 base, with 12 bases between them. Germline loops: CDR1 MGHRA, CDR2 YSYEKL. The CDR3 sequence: CASSSSEGSYEQYF. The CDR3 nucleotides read TGCGCCAGCAGCTCCAGCGAAGGGTCCTACGAGCAGTACTTC.